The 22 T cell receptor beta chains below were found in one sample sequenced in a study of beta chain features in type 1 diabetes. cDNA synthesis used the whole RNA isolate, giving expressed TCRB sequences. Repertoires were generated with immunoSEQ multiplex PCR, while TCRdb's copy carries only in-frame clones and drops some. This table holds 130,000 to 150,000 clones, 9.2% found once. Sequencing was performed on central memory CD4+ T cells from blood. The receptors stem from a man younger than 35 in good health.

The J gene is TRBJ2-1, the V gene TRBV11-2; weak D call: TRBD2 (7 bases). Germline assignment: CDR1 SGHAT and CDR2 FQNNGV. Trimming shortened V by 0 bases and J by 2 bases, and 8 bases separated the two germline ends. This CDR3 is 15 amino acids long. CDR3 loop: CASSLDGGPYNEQFF. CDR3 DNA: TGTGCCAGCAGCTTAGACGGGGGGCCCTACAATGAGCAGTTCTTC.

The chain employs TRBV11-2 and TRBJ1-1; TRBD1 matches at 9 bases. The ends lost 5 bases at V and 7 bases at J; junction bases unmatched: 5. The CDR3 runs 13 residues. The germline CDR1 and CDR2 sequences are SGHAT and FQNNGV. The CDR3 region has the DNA TGTGCCAGCAGCCCGGGGACAGGGATTGAAGCTTTCTTT. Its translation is CASSPGTGIEAFF.

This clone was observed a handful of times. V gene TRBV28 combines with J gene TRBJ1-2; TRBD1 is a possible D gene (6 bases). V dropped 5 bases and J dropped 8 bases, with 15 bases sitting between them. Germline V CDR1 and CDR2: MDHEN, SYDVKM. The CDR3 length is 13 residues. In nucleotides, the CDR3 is TGTGCCAGCAGTCTCCGGGGGGCATGGGGCTACACCTTC. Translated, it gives CASSLRGAWGYTF.

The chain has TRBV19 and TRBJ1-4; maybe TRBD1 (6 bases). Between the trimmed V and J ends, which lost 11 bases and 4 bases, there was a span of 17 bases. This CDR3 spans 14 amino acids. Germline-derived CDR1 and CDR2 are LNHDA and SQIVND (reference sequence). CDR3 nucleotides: TGTGCCGGGAAAGGCAGGGGACGTAATGAAAAACTGTTTTTT. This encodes CAGKGRGRNEKLFF.

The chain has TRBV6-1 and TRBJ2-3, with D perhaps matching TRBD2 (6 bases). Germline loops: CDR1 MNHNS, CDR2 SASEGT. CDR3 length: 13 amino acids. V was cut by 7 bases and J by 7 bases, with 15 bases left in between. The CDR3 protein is CASTWRGTNTQYF. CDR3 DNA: TGTGCCAGCACGTGGAGGGGAACCAATACGCAGTATTTT.

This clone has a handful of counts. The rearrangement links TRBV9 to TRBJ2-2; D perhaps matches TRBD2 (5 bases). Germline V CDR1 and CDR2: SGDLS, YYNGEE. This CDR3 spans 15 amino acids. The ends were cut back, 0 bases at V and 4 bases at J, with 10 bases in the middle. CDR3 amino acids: CASSVVAGGTGELFF. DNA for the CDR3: TGTGCCAGCAGCGTAGTTGCGGGTGGCACCGGGGAGCTGTTTTTT.

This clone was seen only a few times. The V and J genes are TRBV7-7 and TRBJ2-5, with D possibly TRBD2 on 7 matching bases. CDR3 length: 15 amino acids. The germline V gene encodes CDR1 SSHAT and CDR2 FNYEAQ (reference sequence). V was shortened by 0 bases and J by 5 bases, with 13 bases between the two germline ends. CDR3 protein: CASSLAGGPMETQYF. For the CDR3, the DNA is TGTGCCAGCAGCTTAGCGGGGGGGCCGATGGAGACCCAGTACTTC.

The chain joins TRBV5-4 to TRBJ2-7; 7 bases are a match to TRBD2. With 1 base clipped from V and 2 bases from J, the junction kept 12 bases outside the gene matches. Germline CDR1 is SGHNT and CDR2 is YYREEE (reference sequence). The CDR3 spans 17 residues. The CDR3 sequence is CASSLNGGGGRPYEQYF. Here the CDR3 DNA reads TGTGCCAGCAGCTTGAACGGTGGGGGAGGGAGACCCTACGAGCAGTACTTC.

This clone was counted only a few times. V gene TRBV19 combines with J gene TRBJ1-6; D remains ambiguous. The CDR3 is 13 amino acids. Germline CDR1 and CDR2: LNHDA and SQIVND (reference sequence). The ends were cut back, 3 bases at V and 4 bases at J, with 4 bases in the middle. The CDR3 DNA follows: TGTGCCAGTAGTATTCAGTATAATTCACCCCTCCACTTT. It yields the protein CASSIQYNSPLHF.

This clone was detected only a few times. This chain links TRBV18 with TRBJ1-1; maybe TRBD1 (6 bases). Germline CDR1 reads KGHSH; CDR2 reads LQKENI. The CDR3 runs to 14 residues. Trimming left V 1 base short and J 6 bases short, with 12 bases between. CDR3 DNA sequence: TGTGCCAGCTCACCACGGGGGCCCCGGGCTGAAGCTTTCTTT. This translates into CASSPRGPRAEAFF.

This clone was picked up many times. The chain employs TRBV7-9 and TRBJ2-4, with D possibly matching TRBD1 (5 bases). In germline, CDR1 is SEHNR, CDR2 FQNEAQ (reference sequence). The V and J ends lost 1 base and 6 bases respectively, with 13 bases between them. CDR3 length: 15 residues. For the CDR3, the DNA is TGTGCCAGCAGCTTAGTCTCGCAGGGTCGAAACATTCAGTACTTC. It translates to CASSLVSQGRNIQYF.

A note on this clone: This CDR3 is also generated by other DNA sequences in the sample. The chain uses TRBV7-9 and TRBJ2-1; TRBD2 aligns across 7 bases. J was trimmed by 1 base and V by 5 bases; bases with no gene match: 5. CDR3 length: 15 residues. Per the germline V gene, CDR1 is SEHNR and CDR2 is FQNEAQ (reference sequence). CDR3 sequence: CASSPRGGSYNEQFF. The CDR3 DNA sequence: TGTGCCAGCAGCCCACGCGGGGGATCCTACAATGAGCAGTTCTTC.

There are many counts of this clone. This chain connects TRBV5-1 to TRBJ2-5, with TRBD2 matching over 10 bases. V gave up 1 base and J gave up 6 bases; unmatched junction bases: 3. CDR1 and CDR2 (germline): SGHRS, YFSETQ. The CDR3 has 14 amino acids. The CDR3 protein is CASSLYSGGQTQYF. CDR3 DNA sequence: TGCGCCAGCAGCTTGTATAGCGGGGGGCAGACCCAGTACTTC.

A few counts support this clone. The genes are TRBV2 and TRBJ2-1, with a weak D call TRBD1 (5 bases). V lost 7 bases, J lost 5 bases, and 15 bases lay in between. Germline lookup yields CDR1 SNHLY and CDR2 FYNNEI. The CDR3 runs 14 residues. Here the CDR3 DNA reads TGTGCCAGCATGTCAGGGCGATTGAACAATGAGCAGTTCTTC. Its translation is CASMSGRLNNEQFF.

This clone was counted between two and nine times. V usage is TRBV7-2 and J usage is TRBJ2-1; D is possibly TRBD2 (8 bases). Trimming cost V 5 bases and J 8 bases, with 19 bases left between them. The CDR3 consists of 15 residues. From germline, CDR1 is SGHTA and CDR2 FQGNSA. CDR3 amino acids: CASSPGGLGGDEQFF. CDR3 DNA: TGTGCCAGCAGCCCAGGGGGACTAGGGGGTGATGAGCAGTTCTTC.

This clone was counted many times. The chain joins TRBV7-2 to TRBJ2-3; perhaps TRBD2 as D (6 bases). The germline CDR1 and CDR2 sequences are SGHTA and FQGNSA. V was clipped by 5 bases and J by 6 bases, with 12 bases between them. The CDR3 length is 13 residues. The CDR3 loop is CASSLNAGDTQYF. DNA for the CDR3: TGTGCCAGCAGCCTCAACGCGGGGGATACGCAGTATTTT.

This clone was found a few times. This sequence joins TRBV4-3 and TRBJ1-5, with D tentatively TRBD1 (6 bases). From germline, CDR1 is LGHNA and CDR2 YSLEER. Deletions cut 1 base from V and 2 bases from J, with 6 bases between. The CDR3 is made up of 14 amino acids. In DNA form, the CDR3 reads TGCGCCAGCAGCCAAGGACAGGGCAATCAGCCCCAGCATTTT. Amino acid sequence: CASSQGQGNQPQHF.

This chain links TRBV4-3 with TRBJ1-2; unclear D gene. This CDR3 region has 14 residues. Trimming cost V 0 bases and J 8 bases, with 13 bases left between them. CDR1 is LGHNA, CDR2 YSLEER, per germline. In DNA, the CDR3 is TGCGCCAGCAGCCAAGACCCGGGGAACGGCGGCTACACCTTC. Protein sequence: CASSQDPGNGGYTF.

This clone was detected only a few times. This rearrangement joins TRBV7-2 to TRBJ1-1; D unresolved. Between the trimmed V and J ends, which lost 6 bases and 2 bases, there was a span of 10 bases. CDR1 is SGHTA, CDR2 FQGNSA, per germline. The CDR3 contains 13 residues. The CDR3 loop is CASRFDTNTEAFF. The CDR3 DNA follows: TGTGCCAGCAGATTTGACACCAACACTGAAGCTTTCTTT.

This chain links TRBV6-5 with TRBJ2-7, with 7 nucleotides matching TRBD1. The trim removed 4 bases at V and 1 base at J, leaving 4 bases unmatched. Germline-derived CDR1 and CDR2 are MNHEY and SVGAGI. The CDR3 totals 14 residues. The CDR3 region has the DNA TGTGCCAGCAGTTGGACAGGACGTTCCTACGAGCAGTACTTC. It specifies CASSWTGRSYEQYF.

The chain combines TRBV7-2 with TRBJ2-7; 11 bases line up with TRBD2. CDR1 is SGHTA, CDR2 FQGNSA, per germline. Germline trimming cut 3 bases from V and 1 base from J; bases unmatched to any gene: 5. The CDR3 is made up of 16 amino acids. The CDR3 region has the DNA TGTGCCAGCAGCTTTCAAACTAGCGGGGGATCCTACGAGCAGTACTTC. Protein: CASSFQTSGGSYEQYF.

CDR3 region: CASSQGSRVEEQFF. In DNA, the CDR3 is TGCGCCAGCAGCCAAGGGAGCAGGGTCGAGGAGCAGTTCTTC. V and J are TRBV4-1 and TRBJ2-1; D possibly corresponds to TRBD1 (5 bases). V dropped 1 base and J dropped 10 bases, with 14 bases sitting between them. Germline V gene sequence: CDR1 MGHRA, CDR2 YSYEKL. The CDR3 consists of 14 residues.